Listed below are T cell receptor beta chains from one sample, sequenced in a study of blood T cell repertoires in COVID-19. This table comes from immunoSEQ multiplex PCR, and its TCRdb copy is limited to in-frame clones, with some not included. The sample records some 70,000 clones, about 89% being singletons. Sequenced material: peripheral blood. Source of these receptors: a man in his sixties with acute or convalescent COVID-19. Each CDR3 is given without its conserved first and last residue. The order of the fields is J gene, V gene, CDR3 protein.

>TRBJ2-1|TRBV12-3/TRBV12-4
ASSLIVEQF
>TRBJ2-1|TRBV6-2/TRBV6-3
ASSYSIGGESDEQF
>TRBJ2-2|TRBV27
ASSYPPGLGSTGELF
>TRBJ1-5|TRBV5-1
ASSPNPGGDQPQH
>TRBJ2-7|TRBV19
ASSIGAGEVYEQY
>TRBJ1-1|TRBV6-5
ASSSTTGYTEAF
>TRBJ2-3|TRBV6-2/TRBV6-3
ASSYSRGSGGIPDTQY
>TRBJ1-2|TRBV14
ASSQATGRGYT
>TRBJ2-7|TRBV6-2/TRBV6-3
ASSYLEGSYEQY
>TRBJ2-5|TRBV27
ASSANRDRTQY
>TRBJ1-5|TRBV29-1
SVQSGTSNQPQH
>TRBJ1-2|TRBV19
ASSSGGYGYT
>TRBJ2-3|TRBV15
ATSRDGPLILIRRGQY
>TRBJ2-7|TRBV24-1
ATSDLAGEQY
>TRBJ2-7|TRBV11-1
ASSLDTGVYYEQY
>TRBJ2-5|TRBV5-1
ASSPSVGGGQETQY
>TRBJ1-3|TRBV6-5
ASSYSTGGGNTIY
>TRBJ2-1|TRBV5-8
ASSLVVGLAEQF
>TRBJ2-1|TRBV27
ASRQTGSNEQF